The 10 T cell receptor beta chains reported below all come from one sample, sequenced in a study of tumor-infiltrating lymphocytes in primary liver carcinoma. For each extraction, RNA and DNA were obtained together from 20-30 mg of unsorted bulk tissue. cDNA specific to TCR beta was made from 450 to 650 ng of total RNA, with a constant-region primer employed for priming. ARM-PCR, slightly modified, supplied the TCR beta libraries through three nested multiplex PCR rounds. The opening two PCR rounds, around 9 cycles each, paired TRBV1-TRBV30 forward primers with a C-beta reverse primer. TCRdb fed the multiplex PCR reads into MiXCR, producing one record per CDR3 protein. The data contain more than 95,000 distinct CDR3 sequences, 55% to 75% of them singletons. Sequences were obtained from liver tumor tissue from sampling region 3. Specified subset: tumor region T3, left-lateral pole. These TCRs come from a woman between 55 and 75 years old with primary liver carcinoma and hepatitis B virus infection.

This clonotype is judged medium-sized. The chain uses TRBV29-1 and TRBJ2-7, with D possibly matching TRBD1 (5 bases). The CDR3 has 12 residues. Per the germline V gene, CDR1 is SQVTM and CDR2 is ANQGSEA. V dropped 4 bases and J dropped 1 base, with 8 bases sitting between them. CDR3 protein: CSVAPGSYEQYF. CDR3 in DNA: TGCAGCGTTGCCCCAGGGTCCTACGAGCAGTACTTC.

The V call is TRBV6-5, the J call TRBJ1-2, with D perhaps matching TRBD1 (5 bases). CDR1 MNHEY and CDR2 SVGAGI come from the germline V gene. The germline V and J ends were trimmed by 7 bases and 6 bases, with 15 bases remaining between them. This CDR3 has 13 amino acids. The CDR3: CASNIPPRDGYTF. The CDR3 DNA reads TGTGCCAGCAATATCCCCCCCAGGGATGGCTACACCTTC.

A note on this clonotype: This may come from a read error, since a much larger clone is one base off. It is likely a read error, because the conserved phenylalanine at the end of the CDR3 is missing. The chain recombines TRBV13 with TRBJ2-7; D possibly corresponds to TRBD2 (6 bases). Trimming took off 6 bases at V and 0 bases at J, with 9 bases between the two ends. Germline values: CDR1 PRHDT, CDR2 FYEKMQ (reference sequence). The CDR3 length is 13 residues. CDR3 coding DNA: TGTGCCAGCAGGGGACTGAGCTCCTACGAGCAGTACCTC. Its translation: CASRGLSSYEQYL.

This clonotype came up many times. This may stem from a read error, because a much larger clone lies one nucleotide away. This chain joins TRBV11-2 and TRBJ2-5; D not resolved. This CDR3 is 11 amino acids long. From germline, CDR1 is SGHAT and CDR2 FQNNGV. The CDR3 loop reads CASSPGEIQYF. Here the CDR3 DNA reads TGTGCCAGCAGCCCAGGAGAGATCCAGTACTTC.

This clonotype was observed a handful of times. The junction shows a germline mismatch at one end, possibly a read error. CDR3 region: CVSSFSQHRTSGAFF. The DNA of the CDR3 is TGTGTCAGCAGCTTTAGTCAGCACAGGACCTCGGGGGCATTCTTT. The chain is built from TRBV11-2 and TRBJ1-1, with a weak D call TRBD1 (6 bases). The CDR3 is 15 residues long. Germline values: CDR1 SGHAT, CDR2 FQNNGV.

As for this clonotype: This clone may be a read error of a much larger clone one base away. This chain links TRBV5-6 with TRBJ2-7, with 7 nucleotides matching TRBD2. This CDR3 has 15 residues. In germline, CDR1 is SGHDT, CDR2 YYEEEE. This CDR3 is CARSLSGREPYEQYF. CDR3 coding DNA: TGTGCCAGAAGCTTGAGTGGGAGGGAACCCTACGAGCAGTACTTC.

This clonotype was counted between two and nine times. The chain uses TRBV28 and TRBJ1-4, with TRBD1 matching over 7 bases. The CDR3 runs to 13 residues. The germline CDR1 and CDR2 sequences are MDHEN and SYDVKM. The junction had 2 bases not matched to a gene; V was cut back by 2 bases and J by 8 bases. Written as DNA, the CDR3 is TGTGCCAGCAGTTTAACAGGGGAGGAAAAACTGTTTTTT. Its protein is CASSLTGEEKLFF.

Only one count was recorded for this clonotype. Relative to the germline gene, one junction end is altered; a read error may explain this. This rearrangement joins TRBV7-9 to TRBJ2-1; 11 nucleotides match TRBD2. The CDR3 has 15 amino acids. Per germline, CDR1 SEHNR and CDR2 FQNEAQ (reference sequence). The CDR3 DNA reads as TGTGCCAGCAGCTTGAGTAGCGGGAGGGTGAATGGGCAGTTCTTC. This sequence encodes CASSLSSGRVNGQFF.

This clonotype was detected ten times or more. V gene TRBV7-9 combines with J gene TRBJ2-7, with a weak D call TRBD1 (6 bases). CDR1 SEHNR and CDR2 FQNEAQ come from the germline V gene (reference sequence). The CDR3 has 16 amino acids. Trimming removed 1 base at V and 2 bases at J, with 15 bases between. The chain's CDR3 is CASSLEGGPGAYEQYF. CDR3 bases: TGTGCCAGCAGCTTAGAAGGCGGCCCAGGGGCCTACGAGCAGTACTTC.

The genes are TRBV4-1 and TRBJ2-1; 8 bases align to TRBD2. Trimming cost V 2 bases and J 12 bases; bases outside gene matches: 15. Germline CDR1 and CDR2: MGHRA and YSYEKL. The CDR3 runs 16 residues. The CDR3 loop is CASSQTFSGTTYVQFF. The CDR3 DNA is TGCGCCAGCAGCCAAACCTTTAGCGGGACTACCTACGTGCAGTTCTTC.